This is a list of T cell receptor beta chains from one sample in a study of cytomegalovirus exposure and HLA in healthy donors. Only in-frame clones appear in the TCRdb table, and some are missing; sequencing was by immunoSEQ multiplex PCR. The sample has about 140,000 clones, approximately 70% seen once; the top ten hold 6.5%. The source material was PBMCs. The origin of the receptors is a woman aged 60-70 years in good health and CMV-seronegative. Each CDR3 is given with its conserved first and last residue. A D gene is named only where the DNA matches it firmly. Size is stated for part of the rows, as once, few or many counts, or as a class when the clone is expanded.

16 TRBJ1-6 TRBV7-9 TRBD1 NA CASSLAAGTGNSPLHF TGTGCCAGCAGCTTAGCCGCGGGGACAGGGAATTCACCCCTCCACTTT
16 TRBJ1-2 TRBV6-1 NA NA CASSEQAGDNNYGYTF TGTGCCAGCAGTGAACAGGCGGGGGACAATAACTATGGCTACACCTTC
15 TRBJ2-5 TRBV5-1 TRBD1 NA CASSLAGTGSETQYF TGCGCCAGCAGCTTGGCCGGGACAGGGAGTGAGACCCAGTACTTC
16 TRBJ2-3 TRBV9 TRBD2 NA CASGGLALRTTDTQYF TGTGCCAGCGGGGGACTAGCCCTTAGGACTACAGATACGCAGTATTTT
17 TRBJ2-1 TRBV7-3 TRBD2 once CASSLTVGGLAANEQFF TGTGCCAGCAGCTTAACGGTCGGGGGACTAGCAGCCAATGAGCAGTTCTTC
15 TRBJ1-5 TRBV19 NA NA CASRTTGREQQPQHF TGTGCCAGTAGGACGACAGGCAGGGAACAGCAGCCCCAGCATTTT
14 TRBJ2-7 TRBV11-2 NA NA CASSLGTGKYEQYF TGTGCCAGCAGCTTAGGAACAGGTAAATACGAGCAGTACTTC
15 TRBJ2-3 TRBV7-6 NA NA CASSLEARNTDTQYF TGTGCCAGCAGCTTAGAGGCCAGGAACACAGATACGCAGTATTTT
16 TRBJ2-1 TRBV27 NA NA CASTILRERHYNEQFF TGTGCCAGCACCATACTCAGAGAGCGGCACTACAATGAGCAGTTCTTC
14 TRBJ2-7 TRBV5-1 TRBD2 NA CASSEAGEGLEQYF TGCGCCAGCAGCGAAGCGGGGGAGGGTCTCGAGCAGTACTTC
15 TRBJ1-1 TRBV5-1 NA few CASSSRGRENTEAFF TGCGCCAGCAGCTCGCGGGGAAGAGAGAACACTGAAGCTTTCTTT
15 TRBJ2-5 TRBV2 TRBD2 NA CASSGTSGGGQTQYF TGTGCCAGCAGTGGGACTAGCGGGGGGGGACAGACCCAGTACTTC
14 TRBJ1-4 TRBV27 NA few CASSFRGGHEKLFF TGTGCCAGCAGTTTTAGGGGCGGTCACGAAAAACTGTTTTTT
16 TRBJ2-3 TRBV5-4 NA NA CASSLLGGLSTDTQYF TGTGCCAGCAGCTTGTTGGGCGGGCTTAGCACAGATACGCAGTATTTT
13 TRBJ2-7 TRBV28 NA NA CVSSFSRGYEQYF TGTGTCAGCAGTTTTTCGCGGGGATACGAGCAGTACTTC
20 TRBJ1-5 TRBV28 TRBD1 NA CASSSLALGQDRYSNQPQHF TGTGCCAGCAGTTCCCTAGCCCTTGGACAGGACCGATATAGCAATCAGCCCCAGCATTTT
14 TRBJ1-1 TRBV19 TRBD1 NA CASSGGQVNTEAFF TGTGCCAGTAGTGGGGGACAGGTTAACACTGAAGCTTTCTTT
24 TRBJ2-7 TRBV19 TRBD2 NA CASSKAGTSTGTSGRARGLYEQYF TGTGCCAGTAGTAAAGCCGGGACATCAACCGGGACTAGCGGGAGGGCCCGGGGCCTTTACGAGCAGTACTTC
16 TRBJ2-3 TRBV7-2 NA NA CASSLDYGRLVDTQYF TGTGCCAGCAGCTTAGATTACGGCAGGCTCGTGGATACGCAGTATTTT
15 TRBJ1-1 TRBV13 TRBD1 NA CASSLGRGQFTGAFF TGTGCCAGCAGCTTAGGCCGGGGACAGTTTACAGGAGCTTTCTTT
16 TRBJ2-7 TRBV2 TRBD2 NA CASRNAPGLAGAEQYF TGTGCCAGCAGGAACGCCCCGGGACTAGCGGGAGCCGAGCAGTACTTC
17 TRBJ2-1 TRBV15 TRBD2 NA CANLAGRPKSSYNEQFF TGTGCCAATCTAGCGGGTAGGCCCAAAAGCTCCTACAATGAGCAGTTCTTC
13 TRBJ1-2 TRBV10-3 TRBD1 few CAISGQGVGGYTF TGTGCCATCAGTGGACAGGGGGTCGGTGGCTACACCTTC
14 TRBJ1-4 TRBV5-1 NA NA CASSQSATNEKLFF TGCGCCAGCAGTCAAAGCGCAACTAATGAAAAACTGTTTTTT
14 TRBJ1-4 TRBV16 NA NA CASSPVQQTEKLFF TGTGCCAGCAGCCCAGTACAGCAAACGGAAAAACTGTTTTTT
13 TRBJ2-7 TRBV28 TRBD1 NA CAITRTGGYEQYF TGTGCCATCACACGGACAGGGGGCTACGAGCAGTACTTC
17 TRBJ2-1 TRBV28 NA NA CASSSRTAMSSYNEQFF TGTGCCAGCAGTTCCAGGACAGCTATGAGCTCCTACAATGAGCAGTTCTTC
13 TRBJ2-1 TRBV18 NA NA CASSSAGGGEQFF TGTGCCAGCTCGAGCGCGGGTGGAGGTGAGCAGTTCTTC
15 TRBJ2-7 TRBV6-1 TRBD1 NA CASSSRDRGPWEQYF TGTGCCAGCAGTTCTCGGGACAGGGGTCCGTGGGAGCAGTACTTC
13 TRBJ2-3 TRBV18 NA few CASSRENADTQYF TGTGCCAGCTCTCGGGAGAATGCAGATACGCAGTATTTT
18 TRBJ2-3 TRBV6-4 NA NA CASSEVRGGASRTDTQYF TGTGCCAGCAGTGAAGTAAGGGGTGGGGCGTCTCGCACAGATACGCAGTATTTT
18 TRBJ2-5 TRBV15 NA NA CATSRGGKAGTLQETQYF TGTGCCACCAGCAGAGGGGGGAAAGCCGGGACACTGCAAGAGACCCAGTACTTC
15 TRBJ2-2 TRBV7-3 TRBD2 medium-sized CASSLNGGVTGELFF TGTGCCAGCAGCTTAAATGGGGGGGTCACCGGGGAGCTGTTTTTT
15 TRBJ2-1 TRBV18 TRBD1 NA CASSLKDRFLNEQFF TGTGCCAGCTCACTCAAGGACAGGTTCCTCAATGAGCAGTTCTTC
14 TRBJ1-5 TRBV15 NA NA CATSRATAYQPQHF TGTGCCACCAGCAGAGCGACAGCTTATCAGCCCCAGCATTTT
14 TRBJ2-4 TRBV18 NA NA CASSPPLGKNIQYF TGTGCCAGCTCACCACCCCTAGGAAAAAACATTCAGTACTTC
15 TRBJ2-2 TRBV7-2 TRBD2 NA CASSAAGRGGGELFF TGTGCCAGCAGCGCGGCGGGTCGGGGGGGCGGGGAGCTGTTTTTT
22 TRBJ2-5 TRBV19 NA NA CASRYIEPITDTEQAWLETQYF TGTGCCAGTAGATATATCGAGCCTATAACCGACACGGAACAGGCCTGGTTGGAGACCCAGTACTTC
14 TRBJ1-6 TRBV9 TRBD1 few CASSVGQGLSPLHF TGTGCCAGCAGCGTAGGACAGGGGCTTTCACCCCTCCACTTT